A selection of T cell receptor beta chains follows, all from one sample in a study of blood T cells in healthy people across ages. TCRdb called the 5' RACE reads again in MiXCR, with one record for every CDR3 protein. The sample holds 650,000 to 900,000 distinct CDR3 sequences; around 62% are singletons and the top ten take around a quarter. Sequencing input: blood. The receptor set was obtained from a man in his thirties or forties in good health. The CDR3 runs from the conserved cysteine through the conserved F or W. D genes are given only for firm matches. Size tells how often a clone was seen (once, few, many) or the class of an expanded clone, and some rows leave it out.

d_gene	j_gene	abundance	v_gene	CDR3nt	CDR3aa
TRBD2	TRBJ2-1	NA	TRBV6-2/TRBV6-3	TGTGCCAGCAGTCCCGGGACTAGCGCCTTCAATGAGCAGTTCTTC	CASSPGTSAFNEQFF
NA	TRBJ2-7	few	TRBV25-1	TGTGCCAGCAGGAACAGGGACGACGAGCAGTACTTC	CASRNRDDEQYF
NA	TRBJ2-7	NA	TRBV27	TGTGCCAGCAGTCCCCGGACGTCCAATTACTACGAGCAGTACTTC	CASSPRTSNYYEQYF
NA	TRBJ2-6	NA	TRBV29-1	TGCAGCGTTGAAAGGGTCTCTGGGGCCAACGTCCTGACTTTC	CSVERVSGANVLTF
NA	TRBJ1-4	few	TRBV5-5	TGTGCCAGCAGCTTGACAGGGTACCGCCTCGGATTGTTTTTT	CASSLTGYRLGLFF
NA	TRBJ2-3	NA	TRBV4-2	TGTGCCAGTATGGGTCCACCGGATACGCAGTATTTT	CASMGPPDTQYF
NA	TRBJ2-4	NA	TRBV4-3	TGCGCCAGCAGCCTTTCACAGGGAGATGGCAAAAACATTCAGTACTTC	CASSLSQGDGKNIQYF
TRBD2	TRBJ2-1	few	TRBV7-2	TGTGCCAGCAGCCTTAGCGGGGGGGCCGGGAATGAGCAGTTCTTC	CASSLSGGAGNEQFF
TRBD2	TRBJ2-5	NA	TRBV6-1	TGTGCCAGCAGTGACCCTAGCGGGGCCAAAGAGACCCAGTACTTC	CASSDPSGAKETQYF
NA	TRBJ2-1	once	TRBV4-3	TGCGCCAGCAGCCAAGGTCCTCCTTGGGAGCAGTTCTTC	CASSQGPPWEQFF
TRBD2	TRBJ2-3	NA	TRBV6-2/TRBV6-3	TGTGCCAGCAGTTACCTACCCTGGGGTAGCGGGCTCACAGATACGCAGTATTTT	CASSYLPWGSGLTDTQYF
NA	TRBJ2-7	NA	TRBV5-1	TGCGCCAGCAGCACCCGGGACACGAGCTACGAGCAGTACTTC	CASSTRDTSYEQYF
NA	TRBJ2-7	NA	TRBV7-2	TGTGCCAGCAGCCCACCAATGGCGCTCGACGAGCAGTACTTC	CASSPPMALDEQYF
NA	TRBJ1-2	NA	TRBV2	TGTGCCAGCAGTGAGGAGGGGAACTATGGCTACACCTTC	CASSEEGNYGYTF
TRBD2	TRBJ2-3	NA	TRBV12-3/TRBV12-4	TGTGCCAGCAGTTTCCCGGGGGGGCTATTTAAAGATACGCAGTATTTT	CASSFPGGLFKDTQYF
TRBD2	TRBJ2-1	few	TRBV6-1	TGTGCCAGCAGTGAAGGTCTAGCGGGGTACGCCTACAATGAGCAGTTCTTC	CASSEGLAGYAYNEQFF
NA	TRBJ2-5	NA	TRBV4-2	TGTGCCAGCAGCCCCCAGGGGAAGGGGGAGACCCAGTACTTC	CASSPQGKGETQYF
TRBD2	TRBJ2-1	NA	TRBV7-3	TGTGCCAGCAGCCCTTCTAGCGGGGCGGTGAATGAGCAGTTCTTC	CASSPSSGAVNEQFF
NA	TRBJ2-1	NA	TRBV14	TGTGCCAGCAGCGAAGCCCCGCCCAATGAGCAGTTCTTC	CASSEAPPNEQFF
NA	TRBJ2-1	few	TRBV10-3	TGTGCCATCAGCCCCAACGGGGAGTTCCATGAGCAGTTCTTC	CAISPNGEFHEQFF
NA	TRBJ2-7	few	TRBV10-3	TGTGCCATCAGTGAGTCGCCCGGGTATAGCGAGCAGTACTTC	CAISESPGYSEQYF
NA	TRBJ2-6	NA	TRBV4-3	TGCGCCAGCAGCCTCGAATGGGGCTCTGGGGCCAACGTCCTGACTTTC	CASSLEWGSGANVLTF
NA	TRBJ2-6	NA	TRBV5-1	TGCGCCAGCAGCTTGGGTAGGGTTCGGAACGGGGCCAACGTCCTGACTTTC	CASSLGRVRNGANVLTF
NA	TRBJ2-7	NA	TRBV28	TGTGCCAGCAGTTCCGTCCGGGTGGGCTCCTACGAGCAGTACTTC	CASSSVRVGSYEQYF
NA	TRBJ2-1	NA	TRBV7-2	TGTGCCAGCAGCTGGGGTAGCTTCAATGAGCAGTTCTTC	CASSWGSFNEQFF
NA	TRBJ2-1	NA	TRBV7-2	TGTGCCAGCAGCTTAGTTTCCGGTGGGAATGAGCAGTTCTTC	CASSLVSGGNEQFF
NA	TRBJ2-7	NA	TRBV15	TGTGCCACCAGCAAGCAGACAGCAAACTACGAGCAGTACTTC	CATSKQTANYEQYF
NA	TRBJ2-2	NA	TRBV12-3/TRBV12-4	TGTGCCAGCAGTTTCCCACACAGGGGAGGGAACACCGGGGAGCTGTTTTTT	CASSFPHRGGNTGELFF
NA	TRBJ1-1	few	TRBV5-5	TGTGCCAGCAGGGGTAGCAGGGTGAACACTGAAGCTTTCTTT	CASRGSRVNTEAFF
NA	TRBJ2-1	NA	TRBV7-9	TGTGCCAGCAGCCCTGCCTTGGTGCTAGCGCTAAGGAGCTCCTACAATGAGCAGTTCTTC	CASSPALVLALRSSYNEQFF
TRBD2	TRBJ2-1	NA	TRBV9	TGTGCCAGCAGCGAGCGGGACGCCAAAGGTGGTGAGCAGTTCTTC	CASSERDAKGGEQFF
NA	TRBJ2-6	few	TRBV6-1	TGTGCCAGCAGAGCTAACCAGGGTGGAGCTGGGGCCAACGTCCTGACTTTC	CASRANQGGAGANVLTF
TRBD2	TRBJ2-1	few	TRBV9	TGTGCCAGCAGCCCTAGGGTCGGACTAGGGTACAATGAGCAGTTCTTC	CASSPRVGLGYNEQFF
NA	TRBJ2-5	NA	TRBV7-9	TGTGCCAGCAGCTTAAAGGACGGGGCCGGTGAGACCCAGTACTTC	CASSLKDGAGETQYF
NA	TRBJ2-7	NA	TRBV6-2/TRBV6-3	TGTGCCAGCAAACCAAGGACATCTCGCTACGAGCAGTACTTC	CASKPRTSRYEQYF
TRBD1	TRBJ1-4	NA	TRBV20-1	TGCAGTGCTAGAGATGGACAGGGGGCGCGGGAAAAACTGTTTTTT	CSARDGQGAREKLFF
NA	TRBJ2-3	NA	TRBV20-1	TGCAGTGCTAGAGATGAGAAGGATTTCACAGATACGCAGTATTTT	CSARDEKDFTDTQYF
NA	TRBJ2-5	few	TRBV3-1	TGTGCCAGCAGCCAAGATGTAGGGACGCTACAAGAGACCCAGTACTTC	CASSQDVGTLQETQYF
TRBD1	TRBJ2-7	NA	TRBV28	TGTGCCAGCCAAAGGACAGGAACCTACGAGCAGTACTTC	CASQRTGTYEQYF
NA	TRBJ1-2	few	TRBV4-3	TGCGCCAGCAGCCAAGTCCCTGGTGGGAACTATGGCTACACCTTC	CASSQVPGGNYGYTF
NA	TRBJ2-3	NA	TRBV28	TGTGCCAGCAGTTTAAGACAGTCTGGTGGCACAGATACGCGGTATTTT	CASSLRQSGGTDTRYF
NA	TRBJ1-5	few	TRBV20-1	TGCAGTGCTCCGGGGGTTCAAAGCAATCAGCCCCAGCATTTT	CSAPGVQSNQPQHF
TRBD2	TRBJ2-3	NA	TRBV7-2	TGTGCCAGCAGCTCCATATCCACCGCGGGGGGGTCGCAGTATTTT	CASSSISTAGGSQYF
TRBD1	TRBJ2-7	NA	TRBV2	TGTGCCAGCAGTGTGGAACAGGGGAACGAGCAGTACTTC	CASSVEQGNEQYF
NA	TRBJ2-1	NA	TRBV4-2	TGTGCCAGCAGCCAAGTTCGAGGGAACCAGCGCAGTGATGAGCAGTTCTTC	CASSQVRGNQRSDEQFF
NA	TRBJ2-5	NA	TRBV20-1	TGCAGTGCTAGACTACTAGGAGAGACCCAGTACTTC	CSARLLGETQYF
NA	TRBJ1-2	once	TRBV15	TGTGCCACCAGCACACAGGGTAGGTGGGGTGGCTACACCTTC	CATSTQGRWGGYTF
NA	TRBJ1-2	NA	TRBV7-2	TGTGCCAGCAGCCCCCTATGGAACTATGGCTACACCTTC	CASSPLWNYGYTF